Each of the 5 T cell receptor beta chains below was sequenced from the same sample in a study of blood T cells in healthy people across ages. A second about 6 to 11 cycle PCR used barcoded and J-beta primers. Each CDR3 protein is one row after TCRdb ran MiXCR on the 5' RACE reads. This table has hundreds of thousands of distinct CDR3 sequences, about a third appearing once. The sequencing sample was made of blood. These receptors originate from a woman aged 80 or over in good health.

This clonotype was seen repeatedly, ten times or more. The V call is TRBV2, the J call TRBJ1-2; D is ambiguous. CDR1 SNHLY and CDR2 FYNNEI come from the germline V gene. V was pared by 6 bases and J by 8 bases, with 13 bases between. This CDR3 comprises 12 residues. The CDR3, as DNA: TGTGCCAGCAGCCTCCGGGCCCCAGGCTACACCTTC. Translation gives CASSLRAPGYTF.

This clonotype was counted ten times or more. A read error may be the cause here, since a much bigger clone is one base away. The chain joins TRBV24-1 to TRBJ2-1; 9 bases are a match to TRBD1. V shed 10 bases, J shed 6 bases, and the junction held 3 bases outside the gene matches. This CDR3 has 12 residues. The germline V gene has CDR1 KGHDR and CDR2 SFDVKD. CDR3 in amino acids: CATGQGSNEQFF. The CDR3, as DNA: TGTGCCACAGGACAGGGGAGCAATGAGCAGTTCTTC.

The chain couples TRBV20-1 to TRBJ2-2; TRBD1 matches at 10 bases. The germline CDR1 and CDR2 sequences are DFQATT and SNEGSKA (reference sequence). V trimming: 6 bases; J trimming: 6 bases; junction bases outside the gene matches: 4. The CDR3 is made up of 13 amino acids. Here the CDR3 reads CSAGTGVAGELFF. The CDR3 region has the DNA TGCAGTGCGGGGACAGGGGTCGCCGGGGAGCTGTTTTTT.

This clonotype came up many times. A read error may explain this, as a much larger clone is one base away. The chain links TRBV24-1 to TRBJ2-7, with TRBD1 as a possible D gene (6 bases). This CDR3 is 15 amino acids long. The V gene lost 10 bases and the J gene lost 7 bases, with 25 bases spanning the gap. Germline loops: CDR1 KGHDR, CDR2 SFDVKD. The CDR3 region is CATGTSKGGYNEQYF. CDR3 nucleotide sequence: TGTGCCACAGGGACCTCCAAAGGGGGTTACAATGAGCAGTACTTC.

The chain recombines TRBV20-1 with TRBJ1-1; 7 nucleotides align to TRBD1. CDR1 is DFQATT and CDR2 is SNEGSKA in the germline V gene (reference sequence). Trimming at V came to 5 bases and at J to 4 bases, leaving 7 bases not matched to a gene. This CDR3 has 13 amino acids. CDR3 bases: TGCAGTGCTCTCTTCGACAGGGCCACTGAAGCTTTCTTT. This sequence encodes CSALFDRATEAFF.